The following is a T cell receptor (beta chain) sequence with its context. This specimen comes from a study of control samples from healthy donors and cancer patients. The protocol was immunoSEQ multiplex PCR, while the TCRdb copy is restricted to in-frame clones and leaves out a portion. The table records about 94,000 clones, 90% of them present only once. The sequenced material came from blood. The origin of this receptor is a woman between 18 and 30 years old in good health.

The CDR3 DNA reads as TGTGCCAGCAGCCATAGGCGGACAGGAAAGACCCAGTACTTC. This encodes CASSHRRTGKTQYF. The genes are TRBV7-8 and TRBJ2-5; 7 nucleotides line up with TRBD1. Germline CDR1 SGHVS, CDR2 FQNEAQ. The CDR3 extends over 14 amino acids. The V segment lost 5 bases and the J segment 6 bases; nucleotides outside the gene matches: 9.